This T cell receptor beta chain was sequenced during a study of Ad26.COV2.S vaccination and SARS-CoV-2 variants. The wider study: This donor came from the COV1001 trial of Ad26.COV2.S. Once, or twice with 56 days between doses, Ad26.COV2.S was given intramuscularly. Study findings and constraints: Overall T cell responses may have been underestimated by the analyses of TCR breadth and depth.

Generated by immunoSEQ multiplex PCR, the TCRdb table keeps only in-frame clones and is missing some. The sample shows about 480,000 clones, 87% of them seen only once. The CDR3 spans 13 residues. CDR1 LNHDA and CDR2 SQIVND come from the germline V gene (reference sequence). V gave up 1 base and J gave up 10 bases, with 11 bases separating them. In the case of this clone: Its specificity is unknown.

The treatment denotes: roughly 18 received Ad26.COV2.S at low or high dose, single or two shots; several received placebo; per-sample allocation not given. Sampling occurred on day 63 after the first vaccine or placebo injection. Within Boston, the person who donated was an adult of 18-55 years. Sequences were derived from peripheral blood, sampled in a trial of Ad26.COV2.S vaccine versus placebo. The clonotype was recovered from a person between 18 and 65 years old who received the Ad26.COV2.S COVID-19 vaccine or a placebo. V gene TRBV19 combines with J gene TRBJ2-1; D is ambiguous. The CDR3 here is CASSIGLVGEQFF. The CDR3, as DNA: TGTGCCAGTAGTATAGGACTGGTGGGGGAGCAGTTCTTC.